This T cell receptor (beta chain) was sequenced during a study of blood T cell repertoires in COVID-19. About the study: Samples came from the United States, Italy and Spain, spanning acute and convalescent COVID-19.

Generated by immunoSEQ multiplex PCR, the TCRdb table keeps only in-frame clones and is missing some. The profile shows some 190,000 clones, roughly 86% of them singletons. This clone appeared a single time. The sequenced material came from peripheral blood. The receptor's source is a man between 18 and 35 years old with active or convalescent COVID-19.

This chain's CDR3 is CASSNGLAGGQVTQYF. For the CDR3, the DNA is TGCGCCAGCAGCAACGGACTAGCGGGAGGGCAGGTGACCCAGTACTTC. J is TRBJ2-5 and V is TRBV4-1; 15 bases are shared with TRBD2. The trim removed 5 bases at V and 7 bases at J, leaving 8 bases unmatched. The CDR3 length is 16 residues. Germline V CDR1 and CDR2: MGHRA, YSYEKL.